The next 15 T cell receptor beta chains were all read from a single sample in a study of neurological immune-mediated disorders. Time point specified: longitudinal time-point 2. MiXCR, applied by TCRdb to the 5' RACE reads, yields one record per CDR3 protein. The sample holds tens of thousands of distinct CDR3 sequences, 5% to 6% seen once. What was sequenced was PBMCs. The receptors derive from a woman aged 60 to 75 with multiple sclerosis.

In this sample, this clonotype turned up many times. The chain carries TRBV5-6 and TRBJ2-1; D perhaps matches TRBD2 (5 bases). CDR3 length equals 16 residues. The ends were cut back, 1 base at V and 0 bases at J, with 11 bases in the middle. Germline values: CDR1 SGHDT, CDR2 YYEEEE. The DNA of the CDR3 is TGTGCCAGCAGCTTGTACCGGGGATCCTCCTACAATGAGCAGTTCTTC. Translation gives CASSLYRGSSYNEQFF.

This clonotype was seen ten or more times. The V gene is TRBV5-1, the J gene TRBJ1-1; possible D gene TRBD1, 6 bases. CDR3 length equals 14 residues. From germline, CDR1 is SGHRS and CDR2 YFSETQ. V was pared by 4 bases and J by 4 bases, with 14 bases between. Here the CDR3 reads CASSPGGRVTEAFF. CDR3 coding DNA: TGCGCCAGCAGCCCCGGGGGCAGGGTCACTGAAGCTTTCTTT. Full variable domain (rest looked up from reference TRBV5-1 and TRBJ1-1): KAGVTQTPRYLIKTRGQQVTLSCSPISGHRSVSWYQQTPGQGLQFLFEYFSETQRNKGNFPGRFSGRQFSNSRSEMNVSTLELGDSALYLCASSPGGRVTEAFFGQGTRLTVV.

This clonotype was seen many times. J is TRBJ1-1 and V is TRBV7-9; no reliable D call. Germline CDR1 is SEHNR and CDR2 is FQNEAQ (reference sequence). Trimming removed 5 bases at V and 8 bases at J, with 12 bases between. CDR3 size: 12 residues. The CDR3 DNA reads as TGTGCCAGCAGCCCCCTTAAATCGGAAGCTTTCTTT. It yields the protein CASSPLKSEAFF.

This clonotype was counted many times. CDR3 sequence (DNA): TGCAGCGTTGAAGAACGACAGGGCTACGAGCAGTACTTC. This codes for CSVEERQGYEQYF. The rearrangement links TRBV29-1 to TRBJ2-7, with 7 bases matching TRBD1. Germline values: CDR1 SQVTM, CDR2 ANQGSEA. CDR3 size: 13 residues. Trimming at V came to 0 bases and at J to 3 bases, leaving 2 bases not matched to a gene.

This clonotype occurred a few times. This sequence joins TRBV11-3 and TRBJ1-5; D remains unclear. This CDR3 region has 15 residues. CDR1 is SGHNT and CDR2 is YENEEA in the germline V gene. Between the trimmed V and J ends, which lost 1 base and 7 bases, there was a span of 14 bases. CDR3: CASSLGGGRRQPQHF. In DNA form, the CDR3 reads TGTGCCAGCAGCTTAGGAGGAGGAAGGCGGCAGCCCCAGCATTTT.

For the CDR3, the DNA is TGTGCCAGCAGCCAAGCGCAAGGGATAGAAGAAGCTTTCTTT. Residues: CASSQAQGIEEAFF. This chain connects TRBV4-2 to TRBJ1-1; no clear D gene. The CDR3 covers 14 residues. CDR1 is LGHNA and CDR2 is YNFKEQ in the germline V gene. The V and J ends lost 1 base and 8 bases respectively, with 14 bases between them.

This clonotype was detected ten times or more. The rearrangement uses TRBV18 and TRBJ2-5, with 7 bases aligning to TRBD1. Per the germline V gene, CDR1 is KGHSH and CDR2 is LQKENI. V lost 3 bases and J lost 2; bases outside the gene matches: 3. The CDR3 loop spans 14 amino acids. CDR3: CASSPRTGQETQYF. Here the CDR3 DNA reads TGTGCCAGCTCACCCCGGACAGGACAAGAGACCCAGTACTTC. The full variable domain, with the rest looked up from reference TRBV18 and TRBJ2-5, is NAGVMQNPRHLVRRRGQEARLRCSPMKGHSHVYWYRQLPEEGLKFMVYLQKENIIDESGMPKERFSAEFPKEGPSILRIQQVVRGDSAAYFCASSPRTGQETQYFGPGTRLLVL.

Many counts were recorded for this clonotype. The chain has TRBV12-3 or TRBV12-4 and TRBJ2-7; 8 bases agree with TRBD2. This CDR3 is 14 amino acids long. After removal of 5 bases from V and 3 bases from J, the junction contained 6 bases not matched to a gene. The CDR3 DNA reads TGTGCCAGCAGTCCCCCGGGGGGGCTCTACGAGCAGTACTTC. Translating it yields CASSPPGGLYEQYF.

The table lists this clonotype with many counts. The chain carries TRBV6-4 and TRBJ2-1; D gene unclear. Trimming took 0 bases from V and 6 from J, leaving 6 bases between them. The germline V gene encodes CDR1 MRHNA and CDR2 SNTAGT. CDR3 size: 13 residues. The CDR3 DNA sequence: TGTGCCAGCAGTGACTCGGCTAGCAATGAGCAGTTCTTC. Encoded protein: CASSDSASNEQFF.

This clonotype was seen ten or more times. This chain uses TRBV6-4 with TRBJ2-4, with D possibly matching TRBD2 (6 bases). V was pared by 6 bases and J by 3 bases, with 18 bases between. This CDR3 spans 16 amino acids. CDR1 is MRHNA, CDR2 SNTAGT, per germline. The CDR3 DNA reads TGTGCCAGCAGCCCCGTGCCGGGAGACGGCAAAAACATTCAGTACTTC. This translates into CASSPVPGDGKNIQYF.

This clonotype was observed at least ten times. At one boundary the junction diverges from the germline segment, which might be a read error. The V call is TRBV27, the J call TRBJ2-1, with D possibly called TRBD1 or TRBD2 (6 bases each). Germline loops: CDR1 MNHEY, CDR2 SMNVEV (reference sequence). The CDR3 is made up of 16 amino acids. The CDR3 reads CASSISAGQHDNEQFF. The CDR3 DNA reads TGTGCCAGCAGTATATCGGCGGGACAACACGACAATGAGCAGTTCTTC.

This clonotype has ten or more counts. The chain carries TRBV7-9 and TRBJ1-4; tentatively, D is TRBD1 (5 bases). CDR3 length equals 14 residues. Germline V gene sequence: CDR1 SEHNR, CDR2 FQNEAQ (reference sequence). Trimming cost V 4 bases and J 8 bases, with 14 bases left between them. The CDR3 region is CASSSGPNKEKLFF. The CDR3 DNA is TGTGCCAGCAGCTCGGGGCCTAACAAGGAAAAACTGTTTTTT.

CDR3: CASSLTSRAYNEQFF. The CDR3 DNA follows: TGTGCCAGCAGCCTGACTAGCCGAGCCTACAATGAGCAGTTCTTC. The rearrangement joins TRBV12-3 or TRBV12-4 to TRBJ2-1, with 7 positions matching TRBD2. The CDR3 extends over 15 amino acids. V gave up 6 bases and J gave up 2 bases; unmatched junction bases: 7.

This clonotype occurred many times. The rearrangement links TRBV12-3 or TRBV12-4 to TRBJ2-3; a possible D gene is TRBD2 (6 bases). The CDR3 loop spans 14 amino acids. V lost 8 bases and J lost 1, with 13 bases in between. The CDR3 region is CASSSGGGTDTQYF. The CDR3 bases are TGTGCCAGCTCTTCCGGGGGAGGCACAGATACGCAGTATTTT.

This clonotype was observed a handful of times. The chain has TRBV7-8 and TRBJ1-4, with 7 bases identical to TRBD1. J gave up 5 bases and V 4 bases, and 13 bases lay outside the gene matches. The CDR3 runs 17 residues. From germline, CDR1 is SGHVS and CDR2 FQNEAQ. Here the CDR3 DNA reads TGTGCCAGCAGCTCTAACCGACAGGGCGGGGGAAATGAAAAACTGTTTTTT. Translated, it gives CASSSNRQGGGNEKLFF.